This T cell receptor beta chain was profiled in a study of CD8 T cells in Susac syndrome. Deletions cut 5 bases from V and 0 bases from J, with 11 bases between. Germline CDR1 and CDR2: SQVTM and ANQGSEA. The CDR3 runs to 13 residues. cDNA came from about 0.5 to 1 ug RNA primed by random hexamers. Amplification of the TCR beta CDR3 was carried out by immunoSEQ multiplex PCR, which spanned a total of 54 Vbeta and 13 Jbeta segments. MiXCR, applied by TCRdb to the immunoSEQ multiplex PCR reads, yields one record per CDR3 protein. Here the sample spans about 430,000 distinct CDR3 sequences, 75% to 90% being singletons.

The gene calls are TRBV29-1 and TRBJ2-7; D gene uncertain. The material sequenced was CD8+ T cells from PBMCs. The TCR originated in a human donor with multiple sclerosis. The CDR3: CSVLPQSSYEQYF. CDR3 nucleotide sequence: TGCAGCGTTCTTCCCCAAAGCTCCTACGAGCAGTACTTC.